This T cell receptor beta chain originates from a study of blood T cell repertoires in COVID-19. Across the whole study: Sites across the United States, Italy and Spain contributed samples from acute and convalescent COVID-19. Sample material is recorded as cDNA or gDNA derived from T cells, B-cell-depleted T cells, or PBMCs.

In the original workflow: How many nucleated cells were present was estimated from reference gene primer amplification. Sequenced by immunoSEQ multiplex PCR; TCRdb stores in-frame clones only, minus some. That table is the source of V, J and clone size, and D and trimming were worked out from the DNA. Among roughly 250,000 clones listed, approximately 80% were seen once. This clone has a handful of counts. This CDR3 is built from 13 residues. V was pared by 5 bases and J by 5 bases, with 10 bases between. The germline CDR1 and CDR2 sequences are SGHVS and FQNEAQ. The sample taken for sequencing was peripheral blood. The chain links TRBV7-8 to TRBJ1-5, with D hard to call. This TCR derives from a woman aged 55-69 years with active or convalescent COVID-19. The CDR3 coding sequence is TGTGCCAGCAGCGTCAACCGAGATCAGCCCCAGCATTTT. It encodes CASSVNRDQPQHF.